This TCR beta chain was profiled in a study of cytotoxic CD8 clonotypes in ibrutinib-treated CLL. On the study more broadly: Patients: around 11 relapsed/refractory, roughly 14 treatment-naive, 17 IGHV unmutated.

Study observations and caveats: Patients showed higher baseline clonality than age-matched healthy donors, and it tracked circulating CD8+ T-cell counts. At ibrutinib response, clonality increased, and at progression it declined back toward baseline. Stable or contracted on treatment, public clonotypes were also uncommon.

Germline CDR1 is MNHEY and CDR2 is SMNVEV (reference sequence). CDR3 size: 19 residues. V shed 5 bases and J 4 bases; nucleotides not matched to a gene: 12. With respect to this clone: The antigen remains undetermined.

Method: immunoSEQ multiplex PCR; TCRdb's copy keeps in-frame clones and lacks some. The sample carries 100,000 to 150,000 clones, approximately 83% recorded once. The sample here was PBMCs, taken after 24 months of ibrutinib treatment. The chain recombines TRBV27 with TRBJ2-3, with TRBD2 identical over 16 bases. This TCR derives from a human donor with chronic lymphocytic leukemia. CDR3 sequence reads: CASSASGTSGGAWSDTQYF. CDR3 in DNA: TGTGCCAGCAGTGCGTCCGGGACTAGCGGGGGGGCCTGGTCAGATACGCAGTATTTT.